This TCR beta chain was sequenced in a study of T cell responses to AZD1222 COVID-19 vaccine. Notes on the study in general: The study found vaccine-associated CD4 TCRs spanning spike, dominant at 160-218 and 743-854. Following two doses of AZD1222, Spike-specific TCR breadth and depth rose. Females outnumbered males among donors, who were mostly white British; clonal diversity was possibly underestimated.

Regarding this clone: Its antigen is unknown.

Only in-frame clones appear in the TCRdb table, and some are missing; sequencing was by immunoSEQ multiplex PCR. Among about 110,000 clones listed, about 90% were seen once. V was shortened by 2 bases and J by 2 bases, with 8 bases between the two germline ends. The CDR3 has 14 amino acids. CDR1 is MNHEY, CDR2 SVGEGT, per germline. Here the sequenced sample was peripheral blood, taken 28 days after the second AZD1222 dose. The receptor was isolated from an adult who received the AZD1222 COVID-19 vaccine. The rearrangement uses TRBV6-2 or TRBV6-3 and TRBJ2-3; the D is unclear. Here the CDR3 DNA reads TGTGCCAGCAGTTACGGGCAGTACACAGATACGCAGTATTTT. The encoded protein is CASSYGQYTDTQYF.